The clone carrying this T cell receptor beta chain came up a few times. This specimen belongs to a study of blood T cell repertoires in COVID-19. This CDR3 is 13 amino acids long. Trimming cost V 7 bases and J 8 bases, with 15 bases left between them. The germline gives CDR1 MNHEY, CDR2 SVGAGI. The method was immunoSEQ multiplex PCR; TCRdb's version includes in-frame clones alone and lacks a portion of them. The top ten clones hold approximately 1.8% of a sample with 200,000 or so clones, around 80% of them seen once. The participants were between roughly 18 and 100 years old and came from 20 to 30 US areas.

Material: PBMCs or T cells enriched from blood (not recorded which). The J gene is TRBJ1-3, the V gene TRBV6-5; a possible D gene is TRBD1 (6 bases). The source is a man aged 60 to 75 who had recovered from COVID-19. CDR3 coding DNA: TGTGCCAGCACCGCACCGGGGGGGCACACCATATATTTT. Encoded protein: CASTAPGGHTIYF.